The 15 T cell receptor beta chains presented below share a single source sample, sequenced in a study of CD8 T cell repertoires and HIV-1 epitope variants. Clones were sequenced by immunoSEQ multiplex PCR, and TCRdb holds only the in-frame ones, with some missing. The sample contains about 5,600 clones, roughly 65% of which appear only once. No antigens are known for them. What was sequenced was cultured CD8+ T cells derived from PBMCs. The origin of the receptors is a male donor with HIV.

The V gene is TRBV10-3, the J gene TRBJ1-6; 7 positions agree with TRBD1. The CDR3 length is 13 residues. The ends lost 4 bases at V and 7 bases at J; junction bases unmatched: 1. CDR1 is ENHRY and CDR2 is SYGVKD in the germline V gene. CDR3 sequence: CAISGDSNSPLHF. For the CDR3, the DNA is TGTGCCATCAGTGGGGACAGCAATTCACCCCTCCACTTT.

V and J are TRBV1 and TRBJ2-5. TRBV1 is an annotated pseudogene. CDR3 length equals 17 residues. CDR3 loop: CTSSEYTWIIVDETQYF. CDR3 nucleotide sequence: TGCACCAGCAGTGAATACACGTGGATCATCGTCGACGAGACCCAGTACTTC.

This chain links TRBV27 with TRBJ2-2, with D hard to call. V shed 3 bases and J shed 4 bases, with 3 bases lying between them. The CDR3 contains 12 residues. Germline V lookup: CDR1 MNHEY, CDR2 SMNVEV (reference sequence). The CDR3: CASSFGTGELFF. CDR3 sequence (DNA): TGTGCCAGCAGTTTCGGCACCGGGGAGCTGTTTTTT.

J is TRBJ2-2 and V is TRBV30, with D possibly being TRBD1 (5 bases). The CDR3 runs to 16 residues. Germline V gene sequence: CDR1 GTSNPN, CDR2 SVGIG (reference sequence). Trimming shortened V by 1 base and J by 1 base, and 13 bases separated the two germline ends. DNA of the CDR3: TGTGCCTGGAGTGCCCCAACAGGACAGAACACCGGGGAGCTGTTTTTT. This sequence encodes CAWSAPTGQNTGELFF.

This clone appeared a single time. The chain recombines TRBV6-6 with TRBJ2-3, with TRBD2 as a possible D gene (6 bases). The V gene's germline CDR1 is MNHNY and CDR2 SVGAGI (reference sequence). Trimming shortened V by 4 bases and J by 5 bases, and 10 bases separated the two germline ends. The CDR3 consists of 13 residues. In DNA, the CDR3 is TGTGCCAGCAGTTGGACTACTATAGATACGCAGTATTTT. It codes for CASSWTTIDTQYF.

Details on this clone: This sample also contains other DNA sequences that code for the same CDR3. The chain couples TRBV25-1 to TRBJ1-6, with TRBD1 matching 8 bases. The trim removed 4 bases at V and 8 bases at J, leaving 7 bases unmatched. Germline CDR1 and CDR2: MGHDK and SYGVNS. The CDR3 has 15 residues. CDR3 in amino acids: CASSATTGEYSPLHF. The DNA for the CDR3 is TGTGCCAGCAGTGCTACGACAGGGGAATATTCACCCCTCCACTTT.

The V call is TRBV2, the J call TRBJ2-1, with D possibly matching TRBD2 (5 bases). CDR1 and CDR2 from the germline V gene are SNHLY and FYNNEI. Deletions cut 5 bases from V and 0 bases from J, with 11 bases between. This CDR3 comprises 15 residues. DNA of the CDR3: TGTGCCAGCAGTCATAGCGTCAGCTCCTACAATGAGCAGTTCTTC. Protein sequence: CASSHSVSSYNEQFF.

The chain combines TRBV28 with TRBJ2-7; TRBD1 matches at 7 bases. This CDR3 region has 13 residues. The ends lost 3 bases at V and 3 bases at J; junction bases unmatched: 2. CDR1 MDHEN and CDR2 SYDVKM come from the germline V gene. The CDR3 is CASSFRDSYEQYF. The CDR3 DNA sequence: TGTGCCAGCAGTTTCCGGGACAGCTACGAGCAGTACTTC. Together with reference TRBV28 and TRBJ2-7, the CDR3 gives the full variable domain: DVKVTQSSRYLVKRTGEKVFLECVQDMDHENMFWYRQDPGLGLRLIYFSYDVKMKEKGDIPEGYSVSREKKERFSLILESASTNQTSMYLCASSFRDSYEQYFGPGTRLTVT.

This clone was seen a handful of times. The chain has TRBV27 and TRBJ1-5; the D gene is possibly TRBD1 (5 bases). Per germline, CDR1 MNHEY and CDR2 SMNVEV (reference sequence). V was shortened by 1 base and J by 5 bases, with 15 bases between the two germline ends. The CDR3 loop spans 16 amino acids. CDR3: CASSLWGGMDDQPQHF. The CDR3 DNA follows: TGTGCCAGCAGTTTATGGGGGGGTATGGATGATCAGCCCCAGCATTTT.

The chain recombines TRBV9 with TRBJ1-3; D possibly corresponds to TRBD1 (6 bases). In germline, CDR1 is SGDLS, CDR2 YYNGEE. With 4 bases removed from V and 3 bases from J, the gap between germline ends came to 11 bases. CDR3 size: 14 residues. In nucleotides, the CDR3 is TGTGCCAGCAGCTCAGGGGTGCGTGGAAACACCATATATTTT. Translated: CASSSGVRGNTIYF.

The table lists this clone with a few counts. This chain joins TRBV28 and TRBJ2-7; D might be TRBD2 (5 bases). The ends were cut back, 5 bases at V and 4 bases at J, with 15 bases in the middle. The CDR3 consists of 14 residues. CDR1 and CDR2 (germline): MDHEN, SYDVKM. CDR3 protein: CASSPGLEIYEQYF. The CDR3 coding sequence is TGTGCCAGCAGTCCAGGACTGGAGATTTACGAGCAGTACTTC.

The chain employs TRBV27 and TRBJ2-1, with D tentatively TRBD2 (5 bases). V lost 0 bases and J lost 7, with 7 bases in between. Germline loops: CDR1 MNHEY, CDR2 SMNVEV (reference sequence). The CDR3 length is 13 residues. CDR3 DNA: TGTGCCAGCAGTTTATCGACGGGGAATGAGCAGTTCTTC. Translating it yields CASSLSTGNEQFF.

The CDR3 protein is CASGLQTGEVLGTDTQYF. CDR3 nucleotide sequence: TGTGCTAGTGGTTTGCAGACAGGGGAAGTTTTGGGCACAGATACGCAGTATTTT. The genes are TRBV12-5 and TRBJ2-3; TRBD1 aligns across 8 bases. This CDR3 region has 18 residues. Trimming at V came to 2 bases and at J to 1 base, leaving 11 bases not matched to a gene. CDR1 is LGHNT, CDR2 FRNRAP, per germline.

The V call is TRBV7-9, the J call TRBJ1-1; 7 bases agree with TRBD1. V lost 5 bases to trimming and J lost 7 bases; unmatched junction nucleotides: 10. CDR3 size: 14 residues. Germline V gives CDR1 SEHNR, CDR2 FQNEAQ (reference sequence). DNA of the CDR3: TGTGCCAGCAGCCCGTTGGACAGGATGAATGAAGCTTTCTTT. Translating gives CASSPLDRMNEAFF. Together with reference TRBV7-9 and TRBJ1-1, the CDR3 gives the full variable domain: DTGVSQNPRHKITKRGQNVTFRCDPISEHNRLYWYRQTLGQGPEFLTYFQNEAQLEKSRLLSDRFSAERPKGSFSTLEIQRTEQGDSAMYLCASSPLDRMNEAFFGQGTRLTVV.

The rearrangement uses TRBV7-6 and TRBJ2-1; D is undetermined. Deletions cut 1 base from V and 2 bases from J, with 12 bases between. Germline CDR1 and CDR2: SGHVS and FNYEAQ. This CDR3 has 16 residues. CDR3 protein: CASSLGSRIPYNEQFF. In nucleotides, the CDR3 is TGTGCCAGCAGCTTAGGGAGTAGGATTCCCTACAATGAGCAGTTCTTC.